A single sample gave rise to the 20 T cell receptor beta chains below, sequenced in a study of cytomegalovirus exposure and HLA in healthy donors (dated by TCRdb to 2016 to 2017). Libraries were made using the immunoSEQ multiplex PCR assay. The table comes from immuneACCESS by way of TCRdb, which keeps in-frame sequences with V and J called. Part of the clones is missing from these tables; in studies checked, under half for an unresolved V gene and the rest for unknown reasons. This sample gives tens of thousands of clones in total; about 90% of them show up just once. Clones ranked in the top ten supply 3% to 4% of the sample. The sequenced sample was PBMCs. The origin of the receptors is a young woman in good health and CMV-seropositive.

The chain recombines TRBV28 with TRBJ2-7; 9 positions match TRBD2. The CDR3 runs to 18 residues. The trim removed 10 bases at V and 4 bases at J, leaving 23 bases unmatched. Germline V gene sequence: CDR1 MDHEN, CDR2 SYDVKM. The chain's CDR3 is CATGRVGSGSLMGYEQYF. CDR3 bases: TGTGCCACCGGGCGGGTAGGTAGCGGGAGTCTGATGGGGTACGAGCAGTACTTC.

V and J are TRBV2 and TRBJ2-7; the match to TRBD2 covers 9 bases. The V gene's germline CDR1 is SNHLY and CDR2 FYNNEI. The CDR3 sequence is 13 residues long. V lost 5 bases to trimming and J lost 2 bases; unmatched junction nucleotides: 1. In DNA form, the CDR3 reads TGTGCCAGCAGTAGCGGGGGGACCTACGAGCAGTACTTC. Amino acids: CASSSGGTYEQYF. Full variable domain (rest looked up from reference TRBV2 and TRBJ2-7): EPEVTQTPSHQVTQMGQEVILRCVPISNHLYFYWYRQILGQKVEFLVSFYNNEISEKSEIFDDQFSVERPDGSNFTLKIRSTKLEDSAMYFCASSSGGTYEQYFGPGTRLTVT.

The chain carries TRBV7-9 and TRBJ2-3, with 9 bases matching TRBD1. The CDR3 is made up of 15 amino acids. V gave up 3 bases and J gave up 2 bases; unmatched junction bases: 3. Looked up from germline, CDR1 is SEHNR and CDR2 is FQNEAQ (reference sequence). This chain's CDR3 is CASSFGQGTTDTQYF. In DNA form, the CDR3 reads TGTGCCAGCAGCTTCGGACAGGGGACCACAGATACGCAGTATTTT. Full variable domain (missing parts from reference TRBV7-9 and TRBJ2-3): DTGVSQNPRHKITKRGQNVTFRCDPISEHNRLYWYRQTLGQGPEFLTYFQNEAQLEKSRLLSDRFSAERPKGSFSTLEIQRTEQGDSAMYLCASSFGQGTTDTQYFGPGTRLTVL.

The V and J genes are TRBV7-9 and TRBJ2-7; a weak D match, TRBD1 (6 bases). Germline CDR1 is SEHNR and CDR2 is FQNEAQ (reference sequence). This CDR3 spans 14 amino acids. V was clipped by 4 bases and J by 2 bases, with 12 bases between them. For the CDR3, the DNA is TGTGCCAGCAGCTCTCGGACAGTAACCTACGAGCAGTACTTC. It specifies CASSSRTVTYEQYF. Full variable domain (missing parts from reference TRBV7-9 and TRBJ2-7): DTGVSQNPRHKITKRGQNVTFRCDPISEHNRLYWYRQTLGQGPEFLTYFQNEAQLEKSRLLSDRFSAERPKGSFSTLEIQRTEQGDSAMYLCASSSRTVTYEQYFGPGTRLTVT.

This chain connects TRBV9 to TRBJ1-1, with D hard to call. Germline lookup yields CDR1 SGDLS and CDR2 YYNGEE. V shed 0 bases and J shed 2 bases, with 8 bases lying between them. CDR3 length: 14 residues. The CDR3, as DNA: TGTGCCAGCAGCGTAGTTGGAGCTAACACTGAAGCTTTCTTT. Amino acid sequence: CASSVVGANTEAFF.

The rearrangement joins TRBV9 to TRBJ2-7; 8 nucleotides match TRBD2. V was clipped by 5 bases and J by 1 base; unmatched bases: 5. Germline V gene data show CDR1 as SGDLS and CDR2 as YYNGEE. This CDR3 has 14 amino acids. CDR3: CASSRGGGSYEQYF. The DNA of the CDR3 is TGTGCCAGCAGTCGGGGCGGGGGGTCCTACGAGCAGTACTTC.

This chain uses TRBV5-4 with TRBJ2-5, with 8 bases that match TRBD1. The length of the CDR3 is 15 residues. CDR1 is SGHNT, CDR2 YYREEE, per germline (reference sequence). The junction had 5 bases not matched to a gene; V was cut back by 1 base and J by 3 bases. CDR3 sequence reads: CASSLSGQAKETQYF. In nucleotides, the CDR3 is TGTGCCAGCAGCTTGTCGGGACAGGCCAAAGAGACCCAGTACTTC.

The chain links TRBV7-2 to TRBJ2-3; 10 bases are a match to TRBD1. The junction had 8 bases not matched to a gene; V was cut back by 6 bases and J by 2 bases. This CDR3 is 16 amino acids long. CDR1 SGHTA and CDR2 FQGNSA come from the germline V gene. As DNA, the CDR3 is TGTGCCAGCAGTTCTTGGACAGGGGGGTCCACAGATACGCAGTATTTT. Its protein product is CASSSWTGGSTDTQYF.

V gene TRBV28 combines with J gene TRBJ2-3, with 9 nucleotides matching TRBD2. This CDR3 has 14 residues. Trimming took 8 bases from V and 2 from J; bases not matched to a gene: 5. Germline CDR1 is MDHEN and CDR2 is SYDVKM. This chain's CDR3 is CASRLAGITDTQYF. The DNA for the CDR3 is TGTGCCAGCCGCCTAGCGGGGATCACAGATACGCAGTATTTT.

The chain employs TRBV5-1 and TRBJ2-7, with D perhaps matching TRBD1 (6 bases). Trimming left V 0 bases short and J 0 bases short, with 10 bases between. CDR1 is SGHRS, CDR2 YFSETQ, per germline. The CDR3 contains 15 residues. The CDR3 here is CASSLGWGLSYEQYF. The CDR3 nucleotides read TGCGCCAGCAGCTTGGGGTGGGGGCTCTCCTACGAGCAGTACTTC.

The CDR3 DNA reads TGTGCAAGTCGCCCCGAACCCGGGTTCGGCAATTTAGACTCCTACGAGCAGTACTTC. Encoded protein: CASRPEPGFGNLDSYEQYF. The rearrangement links TRBV12-2 to TRBJ2-7; the table's D call TRBD2 went unverified against the DNA. TRBV12-2 is a pseudogene segment. The CDR3 extends over 19 amino acids.

The rearrangement joins TRBV6-9 to TRBJ2-3, with D perhaps TRBD1 (5 bases). The CDR3 is 18 residues long. The germline V gene has CDR1 MNHGY and CDR2 SVAAGI. The ends were cut back, 7 bases at V and 0 bases at J, with 23 bases in the middle. In nucleotides, the CDR3 is TGTGCCAGCACCAAAGGCAGGGCATCCCATCCTAGCACAGATACGCAGTATTTT. This codes for CASTKGRASHPSTDTQYF.

The V and J genes are TRBV29-1 and TRBJ2-1, with 7 bases identical to TRBD2. J lost 2 bases, V lost 6 bases, and 7 bases had no gene match. The germline gives CDR1 SQVTM, CDR2 ANQGSEA. The CDR3 extends over 14 amino acids. For the CDR3, the DNA is TGCAGCGTGAAACCTAGCGGAGCCTACAATGAGCAGTTCTTC. Amino acids: CSVKPSGAYNEQFF.

The table lists this clone with a count of one. The J gene is TRBJ2-3, the V gene TRBV7-8; 8 bases are a match to TRBD2. Germline lookup yields CDR1 SGHVS and CDR2 FQNEAQ. The V gene end was trimmed by 5 bases and the J gene end by 5 bases; junction bases not matched to a gene: 6. CDR3 size: 14 residues. The CDR3, as DNA: TGTGCCAGCAGCCTCGGGGGGGCAGGAGATACGCAGTATTTT. Protein sequence: CASSLGGAGDTQYF.

The chain carries TRBV5-6 and TRBJ1-1; the D is unclear. The germline V and J ends were trimmed by 5 bases and 1 base, with 15 bases remaining between them. The CDR3 has 15 amino acids. Per the germline V gene, CDR1 is SGHDT and CDR2 is YYEEEE. The CDR3, as DNA: TGTGCCAGCAGTCCGACCGGGAAAGGGAACACTGAAGCTTTCTTT. This codes for CASSPTGKGNTEAFF.

V and J are TRBV6-6 and TRBJ2-7, with D possibly matching TRBD1 (6 bases). Per the germline V gene, CDR1 is MNHNY and CDR2 is SVGAGI (reference sequence). V lost 6 bases and J 2 bases, leaving 11 bases between the germline ends. This CDR3 region has 13 residues. The CDR3: CASRPTGAYEQYF. The CDR3, as DNA: TGTGCCAGCAGACCGACAGGAGCCTACGAGCAGTACTTC.

The chain recombines TRBV2 with TRBJ1-4, with TRBD1 identical over 10 bases. Trimming at V came to 6 bases and at J to 6 bases, leaving 4 bases not matched to a gene. The CDR3 covers 14 residues. CDR1 is SNHLY, CDR2 FYNNEI, per germline. CDR3 DNA: TGTGCCAGCAGGGAGGGACAGGGGTATGAAAAACTGTTTTTT. The encoded protein is CASREGQGYEKLFF.

The J gene is TRBJ1-1, the V gene TRBV18; D is uncertain. Germline CDR1 is KGHSH and CDR2 is LQKENI. Trimming removed 1 base at V and 3 bases at J, with 12 bases between. The CDR3 is 15 residues long. In nucleotides, the CDR3 is TGTGCCAGCTCACCACGAAGAAAGCAGGACACTGAAGCTTTCTTT. This sequence encodes CASSPRRKQDTEAFF.

The gene calls are TRBV6-5 and TRBJ2-3; no clear D gene. Germline V CDR1 and CDR2: MNHEY, SVGAGI. CDR3 length: 16 amino acids. Trimming shortened V by 0 bases and J by 2 bases, and 12 bases separated the two germline ends. The CDR3 here is CASSYSAGSFTDTQYF. The CDR3 DNA is TGTGCCAGCAGTTACTCCGCAGGTTCGTTCACAGATACGCAGTATTTT.

The gene calls are TRBV30 and TRBJ1-4, with D possibly TRBD1 on 6 matching bases. Germline V CDR1 and CDR2: GTSNPN, SVGIG (reference sequence). The CDR3 totals 14 residues. V shed 0 bases and J shed 6 bases, with 11 bases lying between them. The CDR3 here is CAWSVGGEHEKLFF. CDR3 coding DNA: TGTGCCTGGAGTGTAGGGGGGGAGCATGAAAAACTGTTTTTT.